This record covers a single TCR beta chain. Its antigen is currently not known. The sample holds no much larger clone one base away, and base qualities are not on file. This sample was taken from a study of shared clonotypes between healthy human individuals (dated by TCRdb to 2018 to 2020). In terms of the full investigation: A couple of women and a few men aged 18 to 49 years were included in the cohort. Different laboratories and diverse techniques were used to prepare libraries and sequence TCR repertoires, to increase sequencing depth and limit assay-specific biases. To estimate repertoire size and how much clonotypes are shared between individuals, the study performed deep sequencing of blood TCR repertoires from 4 to 6 healthy adults. Per donor, leukapheresis produced somewhere between about 0.94 and 8.9 billion PBMCs. For each donor, CD4 naive and CD4 memory were each run on three plates, CD8 naive on two plates, and CD8 memory on one plate. Results and caveats for the whole study, not just this receptor: Even with the large sequencing depth, rarefaction of the sorted-subset datasets indicated that sequencing was incomplete. Clonotypes shared by all four sorted-subset donors showed higher generation probabilities than non-shared clonotypes. When a few donors were compared, the shared fraction of clonotypes was roughly 4.8% for naive CD4, 3.5% for naive CD8, 2.3% for memory CD4, and under 0.5% for memory CD8. Based on pairwise subsampling, the degree of clonotype sharing among donors was expected to be affected by sequencing depth. The genetic and exposure-history diversity represented was limited by the small number of donors. Estimated clonotype richness was generally larger for naive than for memory subsets. Only blood was sampled, and tissue TCR repertoires likely differ from those in blood.

CDR1 SGDLS and CDR2 YYNGEE were looked up in the germline V gene. The CDR3 sequence holds 15 residues, the cysteine and phenylalanine included. The only DNA kept is the CDR3, 45 bases in frame from the first base. Relative to germline, V is 0 bases shorter and J is 3 bases shorter, with 10 bases between their ends. Using the deep immunoSEQ assay, multiplex PCR amplified TCR CDR3 regions from genomic DNA. Extracted genomic DNA from each cell subset was distributed evenly across all wells of several immunoSEQ 96-well plates, and each plate was treated as a replicate. For sorted subsets, each replicate PCR was loaded with roughly 200 ng genomic DNA, equivalent to some 31,000 T cell genomes. Purified libraries were measured with a Qubit 3.0 fluorometer, size-checked on a Bioanalyzer 2100, and measured again with the KAPA Library Quantification kit. Every immunoSEQ 96-well plate was sequenced on a separate single-read 150-cycle Illumina NextSeq 550 flow cell. The study's own analysis went as follows. The immunoSEQ output contained only junctional sequences without quality scores, so filtering could not match that applied to full-length reads. To assign V/J genes and CDR3, sequences were annotated against IMGT germline references using PyIR, a Python wrapper for IgBLAST v1.9. Reads were filtered out if the reads had weak V/J assignments (E-value above 1e-6), no CDR3, stop codons, out-of-frame junctions, or ambiguous translated residues. V3J clonotypes were defined as sequences sharing the same inferred V gene, J gene, and CDR3 amino acid sequence. To compute the percentage overlap between repertoires, the number of shared unique clonotypes was divided by the size of the smaller repertoire. RTK rarefaction, the Chao1 estimator, and Recon v2.1 estimates of unobserved clonotypes were used to assess repertoire richness. Generation probabilities for all TCRbeta clonotypes obtained by the gDNA method from a handful of donors were computed using OLGA. TCRdb holds this immuneACCESS table with in-frame rearrangements only. Some clones are missing; in checked studies, unresolved V genes explain under half, and the rest has no known cause. That table gives V, J and clone size, and the DNA gave D and trimming. This sample holds 2,500,000 or so clones; about 90% were observed only once. The top ten constitute approximately 0.39% of the sample.

Healthy HIV-negative adults with no recently reported acute infections or vaccinations were included as donors. Every donor was a Caucasian adult residing in Nashville, Tennessee, USA. CD4+ T cells were enriched by magnetic negative selection, after which naive cells were positively selected on CD45RA and the negative fraction was taken as the memory subset. Blood was collected by leukapheresis, and PBMCs were isolated by Ficoll-Histopaque density gradient centrifugation and then cryopreserved in liquid nitrogen vapor phase. Analytical flow cytometry was used to check the purity and quantity of every magnetically sorted T cell population. Genomic DNA was isolated from each sorted fraction and quantified by UV absorbance on a Nanodrop 2000c.

The sequence came from a man aged 18 to 35 in good health. Some clones in this sample may be carry-over from other donors' samples. The receptor chain draws on TRBV9 and TRBJ2-1, with the D gene call left open. Sequenced material: naive CD4+ T cells from PBMCs. In light of the paper, this sample's cell subset or site label describes: CD45RA+ positively selected. The nucleotide sequence reads TGTGCCAGCAGCGTAGCACCAGCGATCTACAATGAGCAGTTCTTC. This sequence encodes CASSVAPAIYNEQFF.